Listed below are T cell receptor beta chains from one sample, sequenced in a study of T cell clones after liver transplantation. Data came from immunoSEQ multiplex PCR; TCRdb stores just in-frame clones and leaves some out. Among around 19,000 clones listed, roughly 88% were seen once. The input for sequencing was CD8+ T cells from blood, taken before liver transplant. The receptors originated from a human donor who received a liver transplant. Each CDR3 is given with its conserved first and last residue. Fields, in order: clone size, V gene, D gene, J gene, CDR3 DNA, CDR3 protein. A D gene is named only where the DNA matches it firmly. The size field is filled for only some rows; it gives once, few, many or a size class.

clone_size: NA
v_call: TRBV2
d_call: NA
j_call: TRBJ1-5
cdr3_nt: TGTGCCAGCAGTGAATTTACAGGCCGCAATCAGCCCCAGCATTTT
cdr3_aa: CASSEFTGRNQPQHF

clone_size: NA
v_call: TRBV19
d_call: NA
j_call: TRBJ2-3
cdr3_nt: TGTGCCAGTAGTATAGGGGCCCTAGCAAAGGGGGATACGCAGTATTTT
cdr3_aa: CASSIGALAKGDTQYF

clone_size: NA
v_call: TRBV4-1
d_call: NA
j_call: TRBJ2-7
cdr3_nt: TGCGCCAGCAGCCAAGTGGCTAGCAGTTCCTACGAGCAGTACTTC
cdr3_aa: CASSQVASSSYEQYF

clone_size: NA
v_call: TRBV21-1
d_call: NA
j_call: TRBJ2-7
cdr3_nt: TGTGCCAGCAGCAAAGCCTTAGCGGGAGGTCGGGTCGAGCAGTACTTC
cdr3_aa: CASSKALAGGRVEQYF

clone_size: NA
v_call: TRBV9
d_call: NA
j_call: TRBJ2-7
cdr3_nt: TGTGCCAGCAGCGTAGATTCGGGGGCGGGAGCATACGAGCAGTACTTC
cdr3_aa: CASSVDSGAGAYEQYF

clone_size: NA
v_call: TRBV6-5
d_call: NA
j_call: TRBJ2-5
cdr3_nt: TGTGCCAGCAAAAACCGGGACAAAGAGACCCAGTACTTC
cdr3_aa: CASKNRDKETQYF

clone_size: NA
v_call: TRBV9
d_call: NA
j_call: TRBJ2-1
cdr3_nt: TGTGCCAGCAGCCCCCAGACGGCCTACAATGAGCAGTTCTTC
cdr3_aa: CASSPQTAYNEQFF

clone_size: NA
v_call: TRBV30
d_call: NA
j_call: TRBJ2-2
cdr3_nt: TGTGCCTGGAGTGTACCCGCGGGCGGGGCGGGCGGGGAGCTGTTTTTT
cdr3_aa: CAWSVPAGGAGGELFF

clone_size: NA
v_call: TRBV5-4
d_call: NA
j_call: TRBJ2-7
cdr3_nt: TGTGCCAGCAGCTTGACAGGTCCTGCTGCCTACGAGCAGTACTTC
cdr3_aa: CASSLTGPAAYEQYF

clone_size: NA
v_call: TRBV7-9
d_call: NA
j_call: TRBJ2-2
cdr3_nt: TGTGCCACCTACACCGGGGAGCTGTTTTTT
cdr3_aa: CATYTGELFF

clone_size: NA
v_call: TRBV7-2
d_call: NA
j_call: TRBJ2-7
cdr3_nt: TGTGCCAGCAGCCCAGACCTGAGCTCCTACGAGCAGTACTTC
cdr3_aa: CASSPDLSSYEQYF

clone_size: once
v_call: TRBV9
d_call: NA
j_call: TRBJ1-3
cdr3_nt: TGTGCCAGCAGCGTAGACAGCCACTCTGGAAACACCATATATTTT
cdr3_aa: CASSVDSHSGNTIYF

clone_size: NA
v_call: TRBV27
d_call: NA
j_call: TRBJ1-5
cdr3_nt: TGTGCCAGCAGTTCATGGGCCGGGGGAAGGGGCAATCAGCCCCAGCATTTT
cdr3_aa: CASSSWAGGRGNQPQHF

clone_size: NA
v_call: TRBV6-5
d_call: NA
j_call: TRBJ2-7
cdr3_nt: TGTGCCAGCAGTTACTCGGAAGGGATCGAGCAGTACTTC
cdr3_aa: CASSYSEGIEQYF

clone_size: NA
v_call: TRBV7-2
d_call: NA
j_call: TRBJ2-1
cdr3_nt: TGTGCCAGCAGCTTAAGGCCCCCAGGCTCCTACAATGAGCAGTTCTTC
cdr3_aa: CASSLRPPGSYNEQFF

clone_size: NA
v_call: TRBV5-1
d_call: TRBD2
j_call: TRBJ2-1
cdr3_nt: TGCGCCAGCAGCTTGGCTGGACTAGCCCCCCTAAATGAGCAGTTCTTC
cdr3_aa: CASSLAGLAPLNEQFF

clone_size: NA
v_call: TRBV7-6
d_call: NA
j_call: TRBJ1-3
cdr3_nt: TGTGCCAGCAGCCCCCTACTAGGGGAGAACTCTGGAAACACCATATATTTT
cdr3_aa: CASSPLLGENSGNTIYF

clone_size: NA
v_call: TRBV7-9
d_call: NA
j_call: TRBJ2-1
cdr3_nt: TGTGCCAGCAGCTTAAAACTAGCAGCCTACAATGAGCAGTTCTTC
cdr3_aa: CASSLKLAAYNEQFF

clone_size: NA
v_call: TRBV9
d_call: NA
j_call: TRBJ2-3
cdr3_nt: TGTGCCAGCAGCGTAAATACTAGAGGGACAGATACGCAGTATTTT
cdr3_aa: CASSVNTRGTDTQYF

clone_size: once
v_call: TRBV30
d_call: TRBD1
j_call: TRBJ1-1
cdr3_nt: TGTGCCTGGGGACAGGGGTTAGGGAACACTGAAGCTTTCTTT
cdr3_aa: CAWGQGLGNTEAFF

clone_size: once
v_call: TRBV9
d_call: NA
j_call: TRBJ2-6
cdr3_nt: TGTGCCAGCAGCGTAGTGGACATTCTAACCTCTGGGGCCAACGTCCTGACTTTC
cdr3_aa: CASSVVDILTSGANVLTF

clone_size: NA
v_call: TRBV19
d_call: NA
j_call: TRBJ1-2
cdr3_nt: TGTGCCAGTAGTATAGCGGGGGCCTACTATGGCTACACCTTC
cdr3_aa: CASSIAGAYYGYTF

clone_size: NA
v_call: TRBV19
d_call: NA
j_call: TRBJ1-1
cdr3_nt: TGTGCCAGTAGTATAGGGTCGCGGGGCAACACTGAAGCTTTCTTT
cdr3_aa: CASSIGSRGNTEAFF

clone_size: NA
v_call: TRBV25-1
d_call: TRBD1
j_call: TRBJ2-7
cdr3_nt: TGTGCCAGCAGTTCCCCGGGACAGGGCTACGAGCAGTACTTC
cdr3_aa: CASSSPGQGYEQYF

clone_size: NA
v_call: TRBV5-1
d_call: NA
j_call: TRBJ2-7
cdr3_nt: TGCGCCAGCAGCCGTGACACTTACGAGCAGTACTTC
cdr3_aa: CASSRDTYEQYF

clone_size: once
v_call: TRBV15
d_call: TRBD1
j_call: TRBJ2-7
cdr3_nt: TGTGCCACCAGCGGGTTCAGGGGGAACGAGCAGTACTTC
cdr3_aa: CATSGFRGNEQYF

clone_size: NA
v_call: TRBV27
d_call: NA
j_call: TRBJ1-1
cdr3_nt: TGTGCCAGCAGTCAGCTGAACACTGAAGCTTTCTTT
cdr3_aa: CASSQLNTEAFF

clone_size: NA
v_call: TRBV5-6
d_call: NA
j_call: TRBJ2-1
cdr3_nt: TGTGCCAGCAGCCTCCCGGGAGACAATGAGCAGTTCTTC
cdr3_aa: CASSLPGDNEQFF

clone_size: NA
v_call: TRBV28
d_call: NA
j_call: TRBJ2-3
cdr3_nt: TGTGCCAGCAGTTTTAGGGGAAGCACAGATACGCAGTATTTT
cdr3_aa: CASSFRGSTDTQYF

clone_size: NA
v_call: TRBV29-1
d_call: TRBD1
j_call: TRBJ1-3
cdr3_nt: TGCAGCGGTTCAGGGGGCCTCTCTGGAAACACCATATATTTT
cdr3_aa: CSGSGGLSGNTIYF

clone_size: few
v_call: TRBV27
d_call: TRBD2
j_call: TRBJ2-2
cdr3_nt: TGTGCCAGCAGTTTATCGGGGGGGAAGGCCGGGGAGCTGTTTTTT
cdr3_aa: CASSLSGGKAGELFF

clone_size: few
v_call: TRBV7-9
d_call: NA
j_call: TRBJ1-2
cdr3_nt: TGTGCCAGCAACCTCAACCGGGACAAACCTAACTATGGCTACACCTTC
cdr3_aa: CASNLNRDKPNYGYTF

clone_size: NA
v_call: TRBV19
d_call: NA
j_call: TRBJ2-3
cdr3_nt: TGTGCCAGTCGTTTTGTAGGGAGGTCTAGCACAGATACGCAGTATTTT
cdr3_aa: CASRFVGRSSTDTQYF

clone_size: NA
v_call: TRBV7-2
d_call: TRBD2
j_call: TRBJ2-1
cdr3_nt: TGTGCCAGCAGCCCACAAGGAAGGGAGGGCCTCTACAATGAGCAGTTCTTC
cdr3_aa: CASSPQGREGLYNEQFF

clone_size: NA
v_call: TRBV27
d_call: NA
j_call: TRBJ2-7
cdr3_nt: TGTGCCAGCAGTCTCGGACAGTCCTACGAGCAGTACTTC
cdr3_aa: CASSLGQSYEQYF

clone_size: once
v_call: TRBV4-1
d_call: NA
j_call: TRBJ2-7
cdr3_nt: TGCGCCAGCAGCCAAGAAGGCTTGGCGGGATCCTCCTACGAGCAGTACTTC
cdr3_aa: CASSQEGLAGSSYEQYF

clone_size: medium-sized
v_call: TRBV4-1
d_call: NA
j_call: TRBJ2-3
cdr3_nt: TGCGCCAGCAGAGGAGGACCATCAAACACGGGCACAGATACGCAGTATTTT
cdr3_aa: CASRGGPSNTGTDTQYF

clone_size: NA
v_call: TRBV9
d_call: NA
j_call: TRBJ1-1
cdr3_nt: TGTGCCAGCAGCGTGGGCAGTAGAACCGCTGAAGCTTTCTTT
cdr3_aa: CASSVGSRTAEAFF

clone_size: NA
v_call: TRBV5-1
d_call: TRBD1
j_call: TRBJ2-7
cdr3_nt: TGCGCCAGCAGCGTCGGACAGGGAACCAACGAGCAGTACTTC
cdr3_aa: CASSVGQGTNEQYF

clone_size: NA
v_call: TRBV30
d_call: NA
j_call: TRBJ2-5
cdr3_nt: TGTGCCTGGGGGGGGGCAGATCCCCAGTACTTC
cdr3_aa: CAWGGADPQYF

clone_size: NA
v_call: TRBV5-6
d_call: NA
j_call: TRBJ2-5
cdr3_nt: TGTGCCAGCAGCTTGGACAGGGAAGAGACCCAGTACTTC
cdr3_aa: CASSLDREETQYF